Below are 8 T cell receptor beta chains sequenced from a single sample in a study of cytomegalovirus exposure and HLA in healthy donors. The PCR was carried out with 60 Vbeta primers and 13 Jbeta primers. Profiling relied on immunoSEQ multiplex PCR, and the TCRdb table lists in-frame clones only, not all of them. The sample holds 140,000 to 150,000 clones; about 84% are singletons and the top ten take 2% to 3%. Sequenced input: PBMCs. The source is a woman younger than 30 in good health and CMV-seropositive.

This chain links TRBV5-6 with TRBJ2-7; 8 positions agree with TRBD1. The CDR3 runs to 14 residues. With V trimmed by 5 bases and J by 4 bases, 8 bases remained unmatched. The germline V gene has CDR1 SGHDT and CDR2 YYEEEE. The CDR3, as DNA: TGTGCCAGCAGAGGCAGGGGGCCCATTTACGAGCAGTACTTC. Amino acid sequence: CASRGRGPIYEQYF.

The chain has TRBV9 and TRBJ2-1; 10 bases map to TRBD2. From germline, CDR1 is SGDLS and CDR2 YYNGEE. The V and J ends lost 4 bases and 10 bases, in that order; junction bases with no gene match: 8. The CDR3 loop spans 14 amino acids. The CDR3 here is CASSPQRGGREQFF. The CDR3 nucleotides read TGTGCCAGCAGCCCCCAGCGGGGGGGCAGGGAGCAGTTCTTC.

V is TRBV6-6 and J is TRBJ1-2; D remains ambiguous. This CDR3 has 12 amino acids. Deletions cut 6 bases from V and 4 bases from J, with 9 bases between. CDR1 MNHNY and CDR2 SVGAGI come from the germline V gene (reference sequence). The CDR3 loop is CASSRSVYGYTF. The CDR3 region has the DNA TGTGCCAGCAGCCGTTCGGTCTATGGCTACACCTTC.

The CDR3 DNA is TGTGCCAGCAGCTTAGCAGGGCGTGGGGAGACCCAGTACTTC. Encoded protein: CASSLAGRGETQYF. The J gene is TRBJ2-5, the V gene TRBV11-3, with D possibly matching TRBD1 (5 bases). The V end lost 1 base, the J end lost 5 bases, and 11 bases lay between the germline ends. CDR1 is SGHNT, CDR2 YENEEA, per germline. The CDR3 spans 14 residues.

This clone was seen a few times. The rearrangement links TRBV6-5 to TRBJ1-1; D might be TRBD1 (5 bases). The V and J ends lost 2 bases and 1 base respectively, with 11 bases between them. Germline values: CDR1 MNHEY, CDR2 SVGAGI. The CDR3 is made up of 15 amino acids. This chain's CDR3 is CASSYHGGKNTEAFF. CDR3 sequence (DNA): TGTGCCAGCAGTTACCACGGGGGAAAGAACACTGAAGCTTTCTTT.

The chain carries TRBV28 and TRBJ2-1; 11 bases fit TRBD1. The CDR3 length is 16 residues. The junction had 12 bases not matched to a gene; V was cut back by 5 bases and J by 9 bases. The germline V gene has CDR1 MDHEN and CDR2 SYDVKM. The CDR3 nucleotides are TGTGCCAGCAGTGGGGTGGGACAGGGGGACTGGGGTGAGCAGTTCTTC. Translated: CASSGVGQGDWGEQFF. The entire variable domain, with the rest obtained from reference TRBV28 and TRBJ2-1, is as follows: DVKVTQSSRYLVKRTGEKVFLECVQDMDHENMFWYRQDPGLGLRLIYFSYDVKMKEKGDIPEGYSVSREKKERFSLILESASTNQTSMYLCASSGVGQGDWGEQFFGPGTRLTVL.

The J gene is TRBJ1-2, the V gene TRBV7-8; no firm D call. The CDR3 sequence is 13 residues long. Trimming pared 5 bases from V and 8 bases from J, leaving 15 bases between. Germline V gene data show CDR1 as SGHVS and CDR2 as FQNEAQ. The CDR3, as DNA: TGTGCCAGCAGCACGGGAGAGGGCGGGGGCTACACCTTC. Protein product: CASSTGEGGGYTF.

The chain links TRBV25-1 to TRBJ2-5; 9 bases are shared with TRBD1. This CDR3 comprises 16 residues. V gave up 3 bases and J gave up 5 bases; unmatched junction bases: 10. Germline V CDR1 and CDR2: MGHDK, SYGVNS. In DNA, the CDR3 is TGTGCCAGCAGTGATGCTCGACAGGGGGGACGGGAGACCCAGTACTTC. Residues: CASSDARQGGRETQYF.